This T cell receptor (beta chain) emerged from a study of CD8+CD57+ T cells in acquired aplastic anemia. In the case of this clonotype: Its antigen is still unknown.

Study observations and caveats: Patients and controls shared some 30 CD8+ CDR3 sequences, highly expressed in patients.

TCR beta VDJ and CDR3 were profiled, and genomic DNA was the template. TCRdb reprocessed the reads via MiXCR and lists one record per CDR3 protein. The table has 150,000 to 200,000 distinct CDR3 sequences, less than 65% seen once. The clonotype was recovered from a human donor with severe aplastic anemia or a healthy control (not recorded which). The sequencing sample was made of sorted CD4+, CD8+, or CD8+CD57+ T cells (not recorded which) from PBMCs.

The DNA for the CDR3 is TGTGCCAGCAGTGAGGGCGATGTGAGGGTTGGCCAGCCCCAGCATTTT. Encoded protein: CASSEGDVRVGQPQHF. V gene TRBV2 combines with J gene TRBJ1-5; D remains unclear. Per germline, CDR1 SNHLY and CDR2 FYNNEI. Trimming shortened V by 3 bases and J by 7 bases, and 19 bases separated the two germline ends. The CDR3 runs to 16 residues.